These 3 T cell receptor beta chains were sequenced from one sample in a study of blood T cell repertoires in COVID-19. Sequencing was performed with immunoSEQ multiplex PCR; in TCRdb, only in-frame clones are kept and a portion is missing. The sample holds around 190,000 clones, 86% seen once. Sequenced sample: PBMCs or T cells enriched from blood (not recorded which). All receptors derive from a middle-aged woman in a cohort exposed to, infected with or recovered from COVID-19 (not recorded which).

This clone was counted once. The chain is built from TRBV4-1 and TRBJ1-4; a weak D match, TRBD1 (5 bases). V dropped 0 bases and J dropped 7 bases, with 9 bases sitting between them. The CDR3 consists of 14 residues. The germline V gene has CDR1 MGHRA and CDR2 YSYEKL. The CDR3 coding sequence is TGCGCCAGCAGCCAAGATCACAGGAGTGAAAAACTGTTTTTT. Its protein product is CASSQDHRSEKLFF.

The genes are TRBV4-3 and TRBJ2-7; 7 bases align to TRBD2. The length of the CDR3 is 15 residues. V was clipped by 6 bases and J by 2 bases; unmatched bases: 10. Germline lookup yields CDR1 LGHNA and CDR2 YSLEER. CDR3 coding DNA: TGCGCCAGCAGTAGGGAGGGCTCCATGACCTACGAGCAGTACTTC. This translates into CASSREGSMTYEQYF.

CDR3 loop: CASSLGSRELGRETQYF. CDR3 nucleotides: TGTGCCAGCAGCTTAGGATCGCGGGAGCTGGGGAGAGAGACCCAGTACTTC. The chain employs TRBV7-4 and TRBJ2-5; 7 bases align to TRBD2. CDR1 SGHVT and CDR2 SQSDAQ come from the germline V gene. Trimming removed 1 base from V and 4 bases from J; junction bases left unmatched: 12. This CDR3 has 17 amino acids.